A single sample is the source of the 5 T cell receptor beta chains below, sequenced in a study of blood T cell repertoires in COVID-19. The assay was immunoSEQ multiplex PCR, and TCRdb's table has in-frame clones only and misses some. The sample lists about 50,000 clones; roughly 89% were seen once. Source material: peripheral blood. The receptors come from a man older than 75 with active or convalescent COVID-19.

The CDR3: CASSLNRGLQETQYF. The CDR3 coding sequence is TGTGCCAGCAGCTTGAACAGGGGGCTCCAAGAGACCCAGTACTTC. The chain is built from TRBV7-6 and TRBJ2-5; 9 bases align to TRBD1. CDR3 length: 15 amino acids. After removal of 3 bases from V and 1 base from J, the junction contained 3 bases not matched to a gene. CDR1 is SGHVS, CDR2 FNYEAQ, per germline.

The chain joins TRBV4-1 to TRBJ1-1; D is undetermined. The CDR3 length is 14 residues. From germline, CDR1 is MGHRA and CDR2 YSYEKL. Trimming stripped 4 bases from V and 10 bases from J, with 19 bases between. The CDR3: CASSLEEGIGVAFF. DNA of the CDR3: TGCGCCAGCAGCCTGGAGGAAGGTATCGGTGTAGCTTTCTTT.

The rearrangement joins TRBV13 to TRBJ2-7, with D possibly matching TRBD1 (6 bases). This CDR3 contains 13 residues. Trimming took off 0 bases at V and 3 bases at J, with 6 bases between the two ends. CDR1 and CDR2 from the germline V gene are PRHDT and FYEKMQ (reference sequence). In DNA form, the CDR3 reads TGTGCCAGCAGCTTAGGACAGGGCTACGAGCAGTACTTC. The encoded protein is CASSLGQGYEQYF.

The J gene is TRBJ2-7, the V gene TRBV27; D is uncertain. In germline, CDR1 is MNHEY, CDR2 SMNVEV (reference sequence). With 2 bases removed from V and 0 bases from J, the gap between germline ends came to 8 bases. CDR3 length equals 14 residues. For the CDR3, the DNA is TGTGCCAGCAGTTTAGGCAGGTACTCCTACGAGCAGTACTTC. Its protein is CASSLGRYSYEQYF.

The chain carries TRBV28 and TRBJ1-3; TRBD1 matches at 7 bases. Trimming took 7 bases from V and 3 from J; bases not matched to a gene: 12. CDR1 is MDHEN, CDR2 SYDVKM, per germline. There are 16 residues in the CDR3. Here the CDR3 reads CASIEMTGRYGNTIYF. DNA for the CDR3: TGTGCCAGCATCGAGATGACAGGGCGGTATGGAAACACCATATATTTT.